These 10 T cell receptor beta chains share one sample of origin, sequenced in a study of blood T cell repertoires in COVID-19. Clones were sequenced by immunoSEQ multiplex PCR, and TCRdb holds only the in-frame ones, with some missing. The sample records about 110,000 clones, 84% being singletons. Sequencing used peripheral blood. These receptors came from a human donor in a cohort sampled during active COVID-19.

The chain combines TRBV5-1 with TRBJ2-1; TRBD2 agrees at 8 bases. CDR1 is SGHRS and CDR2 is YFSETQ in the germline V gene. This CDR3 region has 14 residues. V trimming: 4 bases; J trimming: 9 bases; junction bases outside the gene matches: 9. CDR3 bases: TGCGCCAGCAGCCCGGGACTAGGGGGTGGTGAGCAGTTCTTC. This translates into CASSPGLGGGEQFF.

This rearrangement joins TRBV21-1 to TRBJ2-1; no DNA check was done on the table's D call, TRBD2. TRBV21-1 is flagged as a pseudogene. CDR3 length equals 16 residues. DNA for the CDR3: TGTGCCAGCAGCAAAATTCTATCGAGCTCCTACAATGAGCAGTTCTTC. Its protein product is CASSKILSSSYNEQFF.

V is TRBV3-1 (or the pseudogene TRBV3-2) and J is TRBJ1-1, with D possibly TRBD1 on 5 matching bases. Per the germline V gene, CDR1 is LGHDT and CDR2 is YNNKEL (reference sequence). Trimming shortened V by 1 base and J by 2 bases, and 14 bases separated the two germline ends. This CDR3 has 16 amino acids. CDR3 protein: CASSQASRAPNTEAFF. CDR3 DNA sequence: TGTGCCAGCAGCCAAGCCAGCAGGGCGCCCAACACTGAAGCTTTCTTT.

The rearrangement links TRBV27 to TRBJ2-1, with 9 positions matching TRBD2. The CDR3 loop spans 15 amino acids. V lost 7 bases to trimming and J lost 0 bases; unmatched junction nucleotides: 4. In germline, CDR1 is MNHEY, CDR2 SMNVEV (reference sequence). Here the CDR3 DNA reads TGTGCCAGCAAGAGCGGGAGGAGCTCCTACAATGAGCAGTTCTTC. Protein product: CASKSGRSSYNEQFF.

The V and J genes are TRBV3-1 (or the pseudogene TRBV3-2) and TRBJ2-7; D may be TRBD1 (5 bases). Germline V CDR1 and CDR2: LGHDT, YNNKEL (reference sequence). V was shortened by 0 bases and J by 7 bases, with 19 bases between the two germline ends. The length of the CDR3 is 16 residues. The CDR3, as DNA: TGTGCCAGCAGCCAAGACCAAATAGGGGCCATGGGGGAGCAGTACGTC. This sequence encodes CASSQDQIGAMGEQYV.

This chain links TRBV30 with TRBJ2-2, with TRBD2 matching over 13 bases. This CDR3 region has 17 residues. Looked up from germline, CDR1 is GTSNPN and CDR2 is SVGIG (reference sequence). V dropped 2 bases and J dropped 7; count of bases not matched to a gene: 10. In nucleotides, the CDR3 is TGTGCCTGGAGTCCTTGGACTAGCGGGAGTGGCGGCGGGGAGCTGTTTTTT. Translation: CAWSPWTSGSGGGELFF.

There are a few counts of this clone. The chain is built from TRBV5-1 and TRBJ2-1, with a tentative D call TRBD2 (7 bases). The germline CDR1 and CDR2 sequences are SGHRS and YFSETQ. Trimming removed 1 base at V and 7 bases at J, with 15 bases between. The CDR3 contains 15 residues. CDR3 sequence (DNA): TGCGCCAGCAGCTTGTCTAGGGGGGGACTGAATGAGCAGTTCTTC. This translates into CASSLSRGGLNEQFF.

The V call is TRBV18, the J call TRBJ2-1; D not certain. The CDR3 length is 17 residues. V was clipped by 1 base and J by 2 bases, with 15 bases between them. Germline values: CDR1 KGHSH, CDR2 LQKENI. The CDR3 sequence: CASSPLLAALAYNEQFF. The CDR3 DNA reads as TGTGCCAGCTCACCACTTTTAGCAGCGTTGGCCTACAATGAGCAGTTCTTC.

The genes are TRBV7-9 and TRBJ1-6; 7 bases are shared with TRBD1. The CDR3 has 13 residues. The J segment lost 13 bases and the V segment lost 4 bases, leaving 7 bases of the junction unmatched. CDR1 is SEHNR, CDR2 FQNEAQ, per germline (reference sequence). The CDR3 DNA follows: TGTGCCAGCAGCTCCGGGACAGACGGGCCCCTCCACTTT. Protein sequence: CASSSGTDGPLHF.

This rearrangement joins TRBV5-1 to TRBJ2-3; 7 bases agree with TRBD1. Germline trimming cut 4 bases from V and 9 bases from J; bases unmatched to any gene: 11. Germline V gene data show CDR1 as SGHRS and CDR2 as YFSETQ. CDR3 length equals 14 residues. CDR3 bases: TGCGCCAGCAGCCAAGAGACAGGGAAGGGGACGCAGTATTTT. Residues: CASSQETGKGTQYF.